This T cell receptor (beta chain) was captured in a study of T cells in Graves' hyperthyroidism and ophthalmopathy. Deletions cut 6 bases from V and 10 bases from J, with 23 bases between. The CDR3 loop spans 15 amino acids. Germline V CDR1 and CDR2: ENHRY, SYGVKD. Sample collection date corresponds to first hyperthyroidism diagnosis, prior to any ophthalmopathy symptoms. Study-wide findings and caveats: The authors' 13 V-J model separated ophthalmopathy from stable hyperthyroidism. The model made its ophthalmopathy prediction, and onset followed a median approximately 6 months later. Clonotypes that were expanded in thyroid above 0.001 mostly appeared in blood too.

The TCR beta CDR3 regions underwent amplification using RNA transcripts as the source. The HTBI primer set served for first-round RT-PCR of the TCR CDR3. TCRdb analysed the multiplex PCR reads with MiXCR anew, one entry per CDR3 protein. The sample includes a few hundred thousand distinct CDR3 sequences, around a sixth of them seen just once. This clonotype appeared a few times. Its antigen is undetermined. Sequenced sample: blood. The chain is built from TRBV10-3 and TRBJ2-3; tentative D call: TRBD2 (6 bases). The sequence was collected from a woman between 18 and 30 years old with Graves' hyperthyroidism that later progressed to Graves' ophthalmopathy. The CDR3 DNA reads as TGTGCCATCAGCCCGCAGCCCACAACGGGGGAAGCGCAGTATTTT. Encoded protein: CAISPQPTTGEAQYF.